One and the same sample provided the 21 T cell receptor beta chains below, sequenced in a study of T cells in Graves' hyperthyroidism and ophthalmopathy. Template material for amplifying TCR beta CDR3 regions consisted of RNA transcripts. The HTBI primer set was used in a first-round RT-PCR of the TCR CDR3. A single record per CDR3 protein comes from TCRdb applying MiXCR to the multiplex PCR reads. The data show some 380,000 distinct CDR3 sequences, approximately 13% seen once. Input material: blood. These receptors originate from a young man with Graves' hyperthyroidism that later progressed to Graves' ophthalmopathy.

V usage is TRBV30 and J usage is TRBJ2-5; tentatively, D is TRBD1 or TRBD2 (5 bases each). This CDR3 has 13 residues. CDR1 is GTSNPN, CDR2 SVGIG, per germline (reference sequence). Trimming removed 3 bases at V and 5 bases at J, with 13 bases between. The CDR3 sequence: CAWREDWGETQYF. For the CDR3, the DNA is TGTGCCTGGAGGGAGGATTGGGGGGAGACCCAGTACTTC. The variable domain in full, completed from reference TRBV30 and TRBJ2-5, reads SQTIHQWPATLVQPVGSPLSLECTVEGTSNPNLYWYRQAAGRGLQLLFYSVGIGQISSEVPQNLSASRPQDRQFILSSKKLLLSDSGFYLCAWREDWGETQYFGPGTRLLVL.

Here the CDR3 reads CASSQDDRAANTGELFF. The CDR3, as DNA: TGTGCCAGCAGCCAAGACGACAGGGCCGCGAACACCGGGGAGCTGTTTTTT. V usage is TRBV3-1 and J usage is TRBJ2-2; the match to TRBD1 covers 7 bases. V shed 0 bases and J 0 bases; nucleotides not matched to a gene: 4. This CDR3 is 17 amino acids long. CDR1 and CDR2 (germline): LGHDT, YNNKEL (reference sequence).

This clonotype was recorded many times. The J gene is TRBJ1-1, the V gene TRBV7-9, with D unclear. The CDR3 is 11 residues long. Trimming cost V 10 bases and J 4 bases, with 10 bases left between them. Germline V CDR1 and CDR2: SEHNR, FQNEAQ (reference sequence). The DNA of the CDR3 is TGTGCCACCCTGACCGCCACTGAAGCTTTCTTT. It encodes CATLTATEAFF.

This clonotype was counted a few times. Since a much larger clone is just one base distant, this may be a read error. The rearrangement uses TRBV6-1 and TRBJ1-5; D possibly corresponds to TRBD1 (6 bases). The germline CDR1 and CDR2 sequences are MNHNS and SASEGT. CDR3 size: 17 residues. Trimming took 4 bases from V and 0 from J, leaving 16 bases between them. The DNA for the CDR3 is TGTGCCAGCAGTGGAGCCGGGACACCTTATAGCAATCAGCCCCAGCATTTT. Encoded protein: CASSGAGTPYSNQPQHF.

The chain has TRBV5-4 and TRBJ2-7; 7 nucleotides align to TRBD1. Germline V gene sequence: CDR1 SGHNT, CDR2 YYREEE (reference sequence). Trimming removed 3 bases from V and 0 bases from J; junction bases left unmatched: 6. The CDR3 is 15 amino acids. CDR3 DNA sequence: TGTGCCAGCAGCTCGGGACAGTTAAGCTCCTACGAGCAGTACTTC. It is translated as CASSSGQLSSYEQYF. The full variable domain, its missing parts supplied by reference TRBV5-4 and TRBJ2-7, is ETGVTQSPTHLIKTRGQQVTLRCSSQSGHNTVSWYQQALGQGPQFIFQYYREEENGRGNFPPRFSGLQFPNYSSELNVNALELDDSALYLCASSSGQLSSYEQYFGPGTRLTVT.

Of note for this clonotype: The junction departs from germline at one end; a sequencing error may be responsible. Here the CDR3 reads CANSSPGQKSTDTQYF. In DNA form, the CDR3 reads TGCGCCAACAGCTCCCCGGGACAGAAATCCACAGATACGCAGTATTTT. The chain uses TRBV4-1 and TRBJ2-3; 7 bases line up with TRBD1. Germline CDR1 MGHRA, CDR2 YSYEKL. The CDR3 has 16 residues.

The chain employs TRBV19 and TRBJ1-1, with 8 bases aligning to TRBD1. The germline gives CDR1 LNHDA, CDR2 SQIVND (reference sequence). CDR3 length equals 14 residues. The ends lost 4 bases at V and 6 bases at J; junction bases unmatched: 7. In DNA, the CDR3 is TGTGCCAGTAGTAACCAGGGGGCGCTATCTGAAGCTTTCTTT. Its translation is CASSNQGALSEAFF. Full variable domain (missing parts from reference TRBV19 and TRBJ1-1): DGGITQSPKYLFRKEGQNVTLSCEQNLNHDAMYWYRQDPGQGLRLIYYSQIVNDFQKGDIAEGYSVSREKKESFPLTVTSAQKNPTAFYLCASSNQGALSEAFFGQGTRLTVV.

The sample holds many counts of this clonotype. The chain links TRBV7-2 to TRBJ1-5; D is possibly TRBD1 (5 bases). Germline CDR1 and CDR2: SGHTA and FQGNSA. With 5 bases removed from V and 4 bases from J, the gap between germline ends came to 12 bases. CDR3 length: 14 amino acids. The CDR3 loop is CASSPGTINQPQHF. Written as DNA, the CDR3 is TGTGCCAGCAGCCCCGGGACGATAAATCAGCCCCAGCATTTT.

As concerns this clonotype: Relative to the germline gene, one junction end is altered; a read error may explain this. The chain has TRBV5-1 and TRBJ2-5; the D is unclear. CDR1 is SGHRS and CDR2 is YFSETQ in the germline V gene. The CDR3 has 14 amino acids. CDR3 protein: CASSYRTDQESQYF. CDR3 nucleotide sequence: TGCGCCAGCAGCTACCGGACCGACCAAGAGTCCCAGTACTTC.

Many counts were recorded for this clonotype. The rearrangement uses TRBV7-9 and TRBJ2-7; no reliable D call. CDR1 and CDR2 from the germline V gene are SEHNR and FQNEAQ (reference sequence). V lost 3 bases, J lost 1 base, and 7 bases lay in between. The CDR3 is made up of 13 amino acids. The CDR3 DNA follows: TGTGCCAGCAGCTTTGAAGAATCCTACGAGCAGTACTTC. It translates to CASSFEESYEQYF.

There are many counts of this clonotype. The chain links TRBV6-5 to TRBJ2-7; 12 positions match TRBD1. The germline V gene encodes CDR1 MNHEY and CDR2 SVGAGI. Trimming took 3 bases from V and 6 from J; bases not matched to a gene: 3. The CDR3 sequence is 14 residues long. The CDR3 reads CASSYRDRGLEQYF. The CDR3 nucleotides read TGTGCCAGCAGTTATCGGGACAGGGGGCTCGAGCAGTACTTC.

In this sample, this clonotype turned up once. DNA of the CDR3: TGTGCCAGCAGCTTTTTGGACAGGGGGCATTCACCCCTCCACTTT. Protein sequence: CASSFLDRGHSPLHF. The chain joins TRBV5-6 to TRBJ1-6, with 11 bases fitting TRBD1. V trimming: 2 bases; J trimming: 8 bases; junction bases outside the gene matches: 3. Germline CDR1 and CDR2: SGHDT and YYEEEE. The CDR3 has 15 amino acids.

This clonotype was picked up many times. The CDR3 loop is CASSPGTSGGASTDTQYF. The CDR3 DNA follows: TGTGCCAGCAGCCCCGGGACTAGCGGGGGAGCTAGCACAGATACGCAGTATTTT. The V call is TRBV12-3 or TRBV12-4, the J call TRBJ2-3; 14 nucleotides line up with TRBD2. The V and J ends lost 6 bases and 0 bases, in that order; junction bases with no gene match: 8. CDR3 length: 18 amino acids.

This clonotype was counted many times. DNA for the CDR3: TGTGCCAGCAGTTTTACGTCCCTGTACCAAGAGACCCAGTACTTC. This codes for CASSFTSLYQETQYF. This chain connects TRBV12-3 or TRBV12-4 to TRBJ2-5; D is unresolved. There are 15 residues in the CDR3. Between the trimmed V and J ends, which lost 3 bases and 0 bases, there was a span of 11 bases.

At least ten counts were recorded for this clonotype. The rearrangement uses TRBV5-4 and TRBJ1-5; D not certain. From germline, CDR1 is SGHNT and CDR2 YYREEE (reference sequence). The ends were cut back, 0 bases at V and 2 bases at J, with 6 bases in the middle. The CDR3 contains 14 residues. The CDR3 nucleotides read TGTGCCAGCAGCTTGGGACGCCGCAATCAGCCCCAGCATTTT. Translation gives CASSLGRRNQPQHF.

The chain carries TRBV6-2 or TRBV6-3 and TRBJ2-1; 11 bases are a match to TRBD2. The V gene end was trimmed by 4 bases and the J gene end by 6 bases; junction bases not matched to a gene: 11. CDR1 and CDR2 (germline): MNHEY, SVGEGT. This CDR3 comprises 17 residues. DNA for the CDR3: TGTGCCAGCAGTTCTACCCCCTTAGCGGGGGGGCCCAATGAGCAGTTCTTC. The encoded protein is CASSSTPLAGGPNEQFF.

This clonotype was counted at least ten times. This rearrangement joins TRBV2 to TRBJ1-2; D not resolved. V was shortened by 2 bases and J by 1 base, with 11 bases between the two germline ends. Germline V gives CDR1 SNHLY, CDR2 FYNNEI. The CDR3 consists of 15 residues. The CDR3 is CASSERLGFNYGYTF. As DNA, the CDR3 is TGTGCCAGCAGTGAAAGGTTGGGGTTTAACTATGGCTACACCTTC. The variable domain in full, with the rest retrieved from reference TRBV2 and TRBJ1-2, is EPEVTQTPSHQVTQMGQEVILRCVPISNHLYFYWYRQILGQKVEFLVSFYNNEISEKSEIFDDQFSVERPDGSNFTLKIRSTKLEDSAMYFCASSERLGFNYGYTFGSGTRLTVV.

A few counts support this clonotype. V usage is TRBV18 and J usage is TRBJ1-3; D not resolved. Trimming shortened V by 3 bases and J by 3 bases, and 15 bases separated the two germline ends. The CDR3 consists of 16 residues. Per the germline V gene, CDR1 is KGHSH and CDR2 is LQKENI. The CDR3 region is CASSPAQARSGNTIYF. In DNA form, the CDR3 reads TGTGCCAGCTCACCCGCCCAGGCAAGGAGTGGAAACACCATATATTTT.

The chain is built from TRBV6-1 and TRBJ2-5; 8 nucleotides match TRBD1. Germline V gene data show CDR1 as MNHNS and CDR2 as SASEGT. The CDR3 has 14 amino acids. V dropped 6 bases and J dropped 2; count of bases not matched to a gene: 5. CDR3: CASSPYRGQETQYF. CDR3 bases: TGTGCCAGCAGCCCCTACAGGGGGCAAGAGACCCAGTACTTC.

This clonotype has a count of ten or more. The V call is TRBV6-1, the J call TRBJ2-7; D unresolved. Germline V gene data show CDR1 as MNHNS and CDR2 as SASEGT. The CDR3 runs to 12 residues. The V end was cut by 3 bases, the J end by 6 bases, with 9 bases between. The CDR3 spells CASSDSVFEQYF. As DNA, the CDR3 is TGTGCCAGCAGTGATTCGGTATTCGAGCAGTACTTC.

This clonotype occurred many times. The V gene is TRBV5-1, the J gene TRBJ2-1; possibly TRBD2 for D (5 bases). V was pared by 0 bases and J by 10 bases, with 8 bases between. The CDR3 has 12 residues. Germline V gene sequence: CDR1 SGHRS, CDR2 YFSETQ. This CDR3 is CASSLALEEQFF. CDR3 bases: TGCGCCAGCAGCTTGGCACTAGAAGAGCAGTTCTTC.